The next 18 T cell receptor beta chains were all read from a single sample in a study of immune cell composition in non-small cell lung cancer. Generated by immunoSEQ multiplex PCR, the TCRdb table keeps only in-frame clones and is missing some. The sample lists about 9,600 clones, roughly 76% occurring once. The sample comprised lung tumor tissue. The source of these receptors is a human donor with non-small cell lung cancer.

The chain recombines TRBV19 with TRBJ1-2, with D possibly being TRBD1 (5 bases). Trimming took 0 bases from V and 4 from J, leaving 15 bases between them. CDR3 size: 16 residues. The germline gives CDR1 LNHDA, CDR2 SQIVND (reference sequence). In DNA form, the CDR3 reads TGTGCCAGTAGTATAGATGGTAGCGGGGGAAGCTATGGCTACACCTTC. Amino acid sequence: CASSIDGSGGSYGYTF.

The chain joins TRBV11-2 to TRBJ2-3; no clear D gene. The CDR3 runs 14 residues. Germline-derived CDR1 and CDR2 are SGHAT and FQNNGV. The V gene lost 2 bases and the J gene lost 6 bases, with 12 bases spanning the gap. The CDR3 DNA follows: TGTGCCAGCAGCTTAAGCGCATATACCGATACGCAGTATTTT. Translated: CASSLSAYTDTQYF.

Concerning this clone: Germline and junction disagree at one end, which may indicate a read error. This rearrangement joins TRBV7-7 to TRBJ2-1; a possible D gene is TRBD1 (6 bases). This CDR3 region has 13 residues. Germline-derived CDR1 and CDR2 are SSHAT and FNYEAQ (reference sequence). CDR3: CASSLDRNNEQFF. CDR3 sequence (DNA): TGTGCTAGCAGCCTAGACAGGAACAATGAGCAGTTCTTC.

For the CDR3, the DNA is TGTGCCAGCAGCCCCCTACTGGGGGAGCAGTTCTTC. It codes for CASSPLLGEQFF. V and J are TRBV7-2 and TRBJ2-1; D uncertain. The germline V gene encodes CDR1 SGHTA and CDR2 FQGNSA. V was cut by 5 bases and J by 10 bases, with 12 bases left in between. The CDR3 has 12 residues.

This chain links TRBV30 with TRBJ2-5; no definite D call. The V gene lost 2 bases and the J gene lost 5 bases, with 6 bases spanning the gap. This CDR3 is built from 11 residues. Germline V gives CDR1 GTSNPN, CDR2 SVGIG (reference sequence). DNA for the CDR3: TGTGCCTGGAGTAATACGGAGACCCAGTACTTC. It is translated as CAWSNTETQYF.

In this sample, this clone turned up once. This chain uses TRBV4-3 with TRBJ2-3; 10 positions agree with TRBD1. V shed 4 bases and J 5 bases; nucleotides not matched to a gene: 6. The CDR3 extends over 15 amino acids. Germline-derived CDR1 and CDR2 are LGHNA and YSLEER. The CDR3 loop is CASSPRTGGGDTQYF. The CDR3 region has the DNA TGCGCCAGCAGCCCGCGGACAGGGGGAGGAGATACGCAGTATTTT.

The rearrangement uses TRBV9 and TRBJ1-2; D may be TRBD1 (5 bases). Trimming left V 4 bases short and J 5 bases short, with 12 bases between. Germline V CDR1 and CDR2: SGDLS, YYNGEE. The CDR3 runs 13 residues. This CDR3 is CASSPGHGYGYTF. In DNA form, the CDR3 reads TGTGCCAGCAGCCCAGGACACGGGTATGGCTACACCTTC.

The CDR3 loop is CASSKSRSSVRDGGGELFF. CDR3 nucleotides: TGTGCCAGCAGCAAATCGAGGTCCTCCGTGAGGGACGGGGGCGGGGAGCTGTTTTTT. The rearrangement uses TRBV14 and TRBJ2-2, with TRBD2 as a possible D gene (6 bases). The CDR3 contains 19 residues. Trimming removed 5 bases at V and 7 bases at J, with 29 bases between. CDR1 and CDR2 (germline): SGHDN, FVKESK.

The chain carries TRBV9 and TRBJ2-3; D gene ambiguous. The CDR3 spans 12 residues. V lost 6 bases and J lost 2, with 7 bases in between. Germline CDR1 reads SGDLS; CDR2 reads YYNGEE. CDR3 nucleotides: TGTGCCAGCAACGACCTCACAGATACGCAGTATTTT. Translated, it gives CASNDLTDTQYF.

The CDR3 region is CASSFGAGSNQPQHF. In nucleotides, the CDR3 is TGTGCCAGCAGTTTCGGAGCAGGGAGCAATCAGCCCCAGCATTTT. This chain joins TRBV11-2 and TRBJ1-5; TRBD1 might be the D (5 bases). The CDR3 is 15 residues long. The germline CDR1 and CDR2 sequences are SGHAT and FQNNGV. Trimming stripped 6 bases from V and 1 base from J, with 13 bases between.

The V call is TRBV29-1, the J call TRBJ2-5; D call uncertain. Germline CDR1 is SQVTM and CDR2 is ANQGSEA. The CDR3 extends over 12 amino acids. V dropped 3 bases and J dropped 1 base, with 6 bases sitting between them. Here the CDR3 DNA reads TGCAGCGTTGAGGCAATCCAAGAGACCCAGTACTTC. Translated, it gives CSVEAIQETQYF.

The V call is TRBV5-1, the J call TRBJ2-7; TRBD1 matches at 7 bases. The CDR3 covers 18 residues. Germline V gene data show CDR1 as SGHRS and CDR2 as YFSETQ. V trimming: 0 bases; J trimming: 3 bases; junction bases outside the gene matches: 15. CDR3 in amino acids: CASSLAGPRQGPLYEQYF. The CDR3 DNA follows: TGCGCCAGCAGCTTGGCCGGGCCCCGACAGGGCCCCCTCTACGAGCAGTACTTC.

This chain links TRBV6-1 with TRBJ2-2; 7 bases are shared with TRBD1. Unmatched junction bases numbered 6, after V lost 6 bases and J lost 5 bases. CDR1 and CDR2 (germline): MNHNS, SASEGT. This CDR3 spans 14 amino acids. The CDR3 bases are TGTGCCAGCAGCGAGACAGGGATGACCGGGGAGCTGTTTTTT. This encodes CASSETGMTGELFF.

V is TRBV28 and J is TRBJ1-1, with unresolved D. The CDR3 consists of 12 residues. Deletions cut 7 bases from V and 6 bases from J, with 12 bases between. Per the germline V gene, CDR1 is MDHEN and CDR2 is SYDVKM. CDR3 residues: CASINFRAEAFF. The CDR3 DNA is TGTGCCAGCATAAACTTTAGGGCTGAAGCTTTCTTT.

Comment on this clone: The sample has other DNA sequences that encode this CDR3 too. The chain uses TRBV6-5 and TRBJ2-3; no clear D gene. V was pared by 2 bases and J by 5 bases, with 14 bases between. The CDR3 sequence is 15 residues long. Germline assignment: CDR1 MNHEY and CDR2 SVGAGI. CDR3 coding DNA: TGTGCCAGCAGTTACGGCTCACTGAGAGGAGATACGCAGTATTTT. Protein: CASSYGSLRGDTQYF.

The CDR3, as DNA: TGTGCCAGCAGCTTCTCCCGGGATACGCAGTATTTT. Translation: CASSFSRDTQYF. V usage is TRBV5-4 and J usage is TRBJ2-3; D not resolved. V dropped 2 bases and J dropped 6 bases, with 7 bases sitting between them. CDR3 length equals 12 residues. Germline values: CDR1 SGHNT, CDR2 YYREEE (reference sequence).

This sequence joins TRBV7-2 and TRBJ2-5, with 9 bases matching TRBD2. V gave up 3 bases and J gave up 6 bases; unmatched junction bases: 5. The V gene's germline CDR1 is SGHTA and CDR2 FQGNSA. The CDR3 has 14 amino acids. CDR3: CASSFGGGAKTQYF. CDR3 coding DNA: TGTGCCAGCAGCTTTGGCGGGGGGGCTAAGACCCAGTACTTC.

This sequence joins TRBV28 and TRBJ1-3, with no clear D. V was trimmed by 4 bases and J by 6 bases, leaving 10 bases between them. The CDR3 loop spans 13 amino acids. Germline values: CDR1 MDHEN, CDR2 SYDVKM. DNA for the CDR3: TGTGCCAGCAGTTCCCTCCTAATAAACACCATATATTTT. Protein sequence: CASSSLLINTIYF. The whole variable domain, filled in from reference TRBV28 and TRBJ1-3, reads DVKVTQSSRYLVKRTGEKVFLECVQDMDHENMFWYRQDPGLGLRLIYFSYDVKMKEKGDIPEGYSVSREKKERFSLILESASTNQTSMYLCASSSLLINTIYFGEGSWLTVV.